These 8 T cell receptor beta chains share one sample of origin, sequenced in a study of Ad26.COV2.S vaccination and SARS-CoV-2 variants listed by TCRdb under 2021. Library method: the immunoSEQ multiplex PCR assay. This immuneACCESS table, as held by TCRdb, lists in-frame sequences with V and J called but not all clones. Of the missing ones, under half trace to an unresolved V gene in checked studies; the others have no known cause. The sample table contains about 680,000 clones; only one count was recorded for more than 80% of them. The ten largest clones represent 1.5% of the sample. Taken with the paper, the label for treatment or condition translates to: over 15 received Ad26.COV2.S at low or high dose, single or two shots; about 5 received placebo; per-sample allocation not given. For vaccine and placebo recipients, the sequenced repertoires came from samples collected on day 63 after the first injection.

The sequenced sample was peripheral blood, obtained in a trial of Ad26.COV2.S vaccine versus placebo. All receptors derive from a person between 18 and 65 years old who received the Ad26.COV2.S COVID-19 vaccine or a placebo.

The chain recombines TRBV30 with TRBJ2-3; TRBD1 might be the D (6 bases). The CDR3 runs 13 residues. CDR1 is GTSNPN and CDR2 is SVGIG in the germline V gene (reference sequence). Trimming left V 7 bases short and J 0 bases short, with 11 bases between. The CDR3 DNA is TGTGCCTTGACAGGCCTAAGCACAGATACGCAGTATTTT. It specifies CALTGLSTDTQYF. The full variable domain, completed using reference TRBV30 and TRBJ2-3, is SQTIHQWPATLVQPVGSPLSLECTVEGTSNPNLYWYRQAAGRGLQLLFYSVGIGQISSEVPQNLSASRPQDRQFILSSKKLLLSDSGFYLCALTGLSTDTQYFGPGTRLTVL.

This sequence joins TRBV18 and TRBJ2-2; TRBD1 agrees at 10 bases. The CDR3 length is 16 residues. V shed 2 bases, J shed 6 bases, and the junction held 6 bases outside the gene matches. CDR1 and CDR2 from the germline V gene are KGHSH and LQKENI. Written as DNA, the CDR3 is TGTGCCAGCTCACCAAAAGGACAGGGGGGACCCGGGGAGCTGTTTTTT. Protein product: CASSPKGQGGPGELFF.

The rearrangement joins TRBV3-1 (or the pseudogene TRBV3-2) to TRBJ2-1; no reliable D call. Between the trimmed V and J ends, which lost 1 base and 8 bases, there was a span of 6 bases. This CDR3 comprises 12 residues. From germline, CDR1 is LGHDT and CDR2 YNNKEL (reference sequence). The CDR3 is CASSQVAHEQFF. The CDR3 region has the DNA TGTGCCAGCAGCCAAGTGGCACATGAGCAGTTCTTC.

The chain has TRBV12-5 and TRBJ1-5, with unresolved D. V lost 2 bases and J lost 6, with 5 bases in between. Germline CDR1 is LGHNT and CDR2 is FRNRAP. The CDR3 extends over 12 amino acids. In DNA form, the CDR3 reads TGTGCTAGTGGTTTGATGGGTCAGCCCCAGCATTTT. Encoded protein: CASGLMGQPQHF.

This clone was observed once. This rearrangement joins TRBV24-1 to TRBJ2-3; possible D gene TRBD2, 6 bases. Trimming removed 4 bases at V and 2 bases at J, with 12 bases between. The germline CDR1 and CDR2 sequences are KGHDR and SFDVKD. The CDR3 runs to 15 residues. The CDR3 DNA is TGTGCCACCAGTGACCAAAGGGACTTCACAGATACGCAGTATTTT. Its translation: CATSDQRDFTDTQYF.

The gene calls are TRBV5-4 and TRBJ1-1; tentative D call: TRBD1 (6 bases). The germline CDR1 and CDR2 sequences are SGHNT and YYREEE (reference sequence). V dropped 1 base and J dropped 3 bases, with 13 bases sitting between them. The CDR3 totals 15 residues. CDR3 protein: CASSLFGGGDTEAFF. In DNA, the CDR3 is TGTGCCAGCAGCTTGTTTGGAGGGGGTGACACTGAAGCTTTCTTT.

The V call is TRBV14, the J call TRBJ2-4, with D hard to call. V was clipped by 0 bases and J by 5 bases, with 5 bases between them. CDR3 length equals 13 residues. Germline loops: CDR1 SGHDN, CDR2 FVKESK. The CDR3: CASSQDLQNIQYF. In DNA, the CDR3 is TGTGCCAGCAGCCAAGATTTGCAAAACATTCAGTACTTC. Looking up the rest from reference TRBV14 and TRBJ2-4 gives the full variable domain: EAGVTQFPSHSVIEKGQTVTLRCDPISGHDNLYWYRRVMGKEIKFLLHFVKESKQDESGMPNNRFLAERTGGTYSTLKVQPAELEDSGVYFCASSQDLQNIQYFGAGTRLSVL.

The rearrangement uses TRBV24-1 and TRBJ2-7; D call uncertain. The V and J ends lost 4 bases and 6 bases respectively, with 9 bases between them. Germline V gives CDR1 KGHDR, CDR2 SFDVKD. The CDR3 has 12 residues. Written as DNA, the CDR3 is TGTGCCACCAGTGACCCTGATACCGAGCAGTACTTC. It encodes CATSDPDTEQYF.